A single T cell receptor (beta chain) is shown here with its context. This specimen comes from a study of T cells after yellow fever vaccination. Via MiXCR, TCRdb re-called the 5' RACE reads, giving one row per CDR3 protein. The sample records roughly 94,000 distinct CDR3 sequences, roughly 9% being singletons. Germline V gene sequence: CDR1 GTSNPN, CDR2 SVGIG (reference sequence). The CDR3 extends over 14 amino acids. With 2 bases clipped from V and 8 bases from J, the junction kept 8 bases outside the gene matches. Material: CD8+ T cells not binding an NS4B(214-222) dextramer, sorted from PBMCs, obtained more than 14 days after the first yellow fever vaccination. V gene TRBV30 combines with J gene TRBJ1-4; 7 nucleotides agree with TRBD1. The sequence derives from a young man who received the YFV17D yellow fever vaccine. DNA for the CDR3: TGTGCCTGGAGTCCTCCACAGGGGTGGGAAAAACTGTTTTTT. This translates into CAWSPPQGWEKLFF.